Described below is a single T cell receptor (beta chain) sequence and its context. The sample belongs to a study of blood T cell repertoires in COVID-19. Across the study: From the United States, Italy and Spain came samples of acute and convalescent COVID-19. Nucleic acid was either cDNA or gDNA, and it came from T cells, B-cell-depleted T cells, or PBMCs.

Germline V CDR1 and CDR2: LNHDA, SQIVND (reference sequence). The CDR3 consists of 20 residues. V shed 3 bases and J shed 2 bases, with 25 bases lying between them. Methods used by the authors: Counts of nucleated cells, estimated from reference gene primer amplification, were obtained. Produced via immunoSEQ multiplex PCR; TCRdb's table is partial and in-frame only. Clone size and V and J calls were adopted from that table, with D and trimming inferred from the DNA. The table lists 75,000 to 95,000 clones, 80% of them singletons. Input material: peripheral blood. The chain recombines TRBV19 with TRBJ1-4; D might be TRBD1 (5 bases). The receptor's source is a middle-aged woman with active or convalescent COVID-19. CDR3: CASSIALPGHLGGTNEKLFF. For the CDR3, the DNA is TGTGCCAGTAGTATTGCCCTACCGGGGCACCTCGGAGGGACTAATGAAAAACTGTTTTTT. The full variable domain, its missing parts supplied by reference TRBV19 and TRBJ1-4, is DGGITQSPKYLFRKEGQNVTLSCEQNLNHDAMYWYRQDPGQGLRLIYYSQIVNDFQKGDIAEGYSVSREKKESFPLTVTSAQKNPTAFYLCASSIALPGHLGGTNEKLFFGSGTQLSVL.